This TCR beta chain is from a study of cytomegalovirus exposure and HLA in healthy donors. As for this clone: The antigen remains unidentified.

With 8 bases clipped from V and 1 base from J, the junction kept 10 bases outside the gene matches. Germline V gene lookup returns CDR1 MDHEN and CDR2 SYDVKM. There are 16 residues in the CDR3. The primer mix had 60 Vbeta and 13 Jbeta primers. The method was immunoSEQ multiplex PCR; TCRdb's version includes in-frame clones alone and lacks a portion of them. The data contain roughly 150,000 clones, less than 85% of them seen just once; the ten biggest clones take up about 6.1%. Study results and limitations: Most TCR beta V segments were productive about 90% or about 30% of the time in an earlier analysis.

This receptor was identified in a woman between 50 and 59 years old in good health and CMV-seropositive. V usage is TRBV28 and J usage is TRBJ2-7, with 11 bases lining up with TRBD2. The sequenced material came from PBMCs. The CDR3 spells CASGLSGTSGSYEQYF. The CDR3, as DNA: TGTGCCAGCGGCCTTTCCGGGACTAGCGGTTCCTACGAGCAGTACTTC.